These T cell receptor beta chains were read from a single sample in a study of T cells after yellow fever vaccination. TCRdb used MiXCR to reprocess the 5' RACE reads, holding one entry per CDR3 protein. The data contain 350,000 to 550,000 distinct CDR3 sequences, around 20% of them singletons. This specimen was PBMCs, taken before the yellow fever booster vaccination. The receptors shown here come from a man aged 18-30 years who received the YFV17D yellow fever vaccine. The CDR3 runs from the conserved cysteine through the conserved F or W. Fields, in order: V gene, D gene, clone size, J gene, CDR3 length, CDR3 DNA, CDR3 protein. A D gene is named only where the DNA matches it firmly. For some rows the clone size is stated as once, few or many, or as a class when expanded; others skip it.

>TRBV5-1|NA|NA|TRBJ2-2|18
TGCGCCAGCAGCTTGGAATCTGGTAGGGGCTGGAACACCGGGGAGCTGTTTTTT
CASSLESGRGWNTGELFF
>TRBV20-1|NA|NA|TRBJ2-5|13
TGCAGTGCTATAGACGGTCCCAGGGAGACCCAGTACTTC
CSAIDGPRETQYF
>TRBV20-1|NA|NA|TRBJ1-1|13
TGCAGTGCTAGAGATCCAGGGACGACTGAAGCTTTCTTT
CSARDPGTTEAFF
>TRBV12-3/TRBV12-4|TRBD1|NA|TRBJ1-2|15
TGTGCCAGCAGTCCGCGACAGGGGGTCGACTATGGCTACACCTTC
CASSPRQGVDYGYTF
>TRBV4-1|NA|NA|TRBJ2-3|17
TGCGCCAGCAGCCTCTTAATCCGGGCCGCTAGCACAGATACGCAGTATTTT
CASSLLIRAASTDTQYF
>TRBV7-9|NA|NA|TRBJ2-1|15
TGTGCCAGCAGCTTATCTGGGACACAATACAATGAGCAGTTCTTC
CASSLSGTQYNEQFF
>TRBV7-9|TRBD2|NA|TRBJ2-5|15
TGTGCCAGCAGCTTTAAAGCGGGGGATCAAGAGACCCAGTACTTC
CASSFKAGDQETQYF
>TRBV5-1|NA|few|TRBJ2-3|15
TGCGCCAGCCACCCAGGGCCCACCTTGACAGATACGCAGTATTTT
CASHPGPTLTDTQYF
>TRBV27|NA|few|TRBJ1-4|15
TGTGCCAGCAGTTTAGTAAGGGTCGGAAATGAAAAACTGTTTTTT
CASSLVRVGNEKLFF
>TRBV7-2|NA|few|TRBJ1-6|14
TGTGCCAGCAGCTTTAGAGGGAGGAATTCACCCCTCCACTTT
CASSFRGRNSPLHF
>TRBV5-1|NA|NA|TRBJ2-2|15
TGCGCCAGCAGCCCCCTTGGGGGTCTGACCGGGGAGCTGTTTTTT
CASSPLGGLTGELFF
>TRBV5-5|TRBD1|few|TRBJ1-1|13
TGTGCCAGCAGCACCCAGGGGGCTGCTGAAGCTTTCTTT
CASSTQGAAEAFF
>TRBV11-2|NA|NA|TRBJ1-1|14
TGTGCCAGCAGCTTATGGACGGAGGAATCTGAAGCTTTCTTT
CASSLWTEESEAFF
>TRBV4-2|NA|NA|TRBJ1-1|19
TGTGCCAGCAGCCAAGTCGCGGGACGATCGGTAACGCCGAACACTGAAGCTTTCTTT
CASSQVAGRSVTPNTEAFF